These 28 T cell receptor beta chains share one sample of origin, sequenced in a study of radiotherapy plus CTLA-4 blockade in lung cancer. Sequencing was performed with immunoSEQ multiplex PCR; in TCRdb, only in-frame clones are kept and a portion is missing. This sample has around 42,000 clones, with roughly 59% found just once. The sample in question was peripheral blood, obtained from a patient treated with radiotherapy plus ipilimumab. The receptors shown here come from a human donor with non-small cell lung cancer who had a partial response to radiotherapy plus ipilimumab.

This clone has a handful of counts. The chain combines TRBV10-3 with TRBJ2-3; TRBD1 agrees at 10 bases. V lost 5 bases, J lost 1 base, and 18 bases stayed unmatched. The CDR3 runs 20 residues. The germline V gene has CDR1 ENHRY and CDR2 SYGVKD. CDR3 loop: CAISRDRGGRGRLGTDTQYF. The CDR3 nucleotides read TGTGCCATCAGTAGGGACAGGGGAGGTCGCGGGAGGCTGGGCACAGATACGCAGTATTTT.

This chain joins TRBV5-1 and TRBJ2-5; unclear D gene. The J call could be wrong; TRBJ2-7 is a better fit for the DNA end. Per the germline V gene, CDR1 is SGHRS and CDR2 is YFSETQ. The CDR3 contains 15 residues. The CDR3 protein is CASSLADTHSYEQYF. CDR3 coding DNA: TGCGCCAGCAGCTTGGCCGACACCCACTCCTACGAGCAGTACTTC.

This chain joins TRBV5-1 and TRBJ2-7, with TRBD1 as a possible D gene (6 bases). CDR3 length: 18 amino acids. Looked up from germline, CDR1 is SGHRS and CDR2 is YFSETQ. V gave up 0 bases and J gave up 6 bases, with 25 bases separating them. DNA of the CDR3: TGCGCCAGCAGCTTGGCCGCTCCAGTGACAGGCGGCCCCGGCGAGCAGTACTTC. This codes for CASSLAAPVTGGPGEQYF.

V and J are TRBV25-1 and TRBJ1-1; D might be TRBD1 (5 bases). The ends were cut back, 6 bases at V and 4 bases at J, with 12 bases in the middle. This CDR3 region has 13 residues. CDR1 and CDR2 from the germline V gene are MGHDK and SYGVNS. In DNA, the CDR3 is TGTGCCAGCAGCCGGGGGGGTCCCACTGAAGCTTTCTTT. Its translation: CASSRGGPTEAFF.

This clone was seen once. The gene calls are TRBV10-1 and TRBJ2-7; maybe TRBD1 (6 bases). Per the germline V gene, CDR1 is WNHNN and CDR2 is SYGVQD (reference sequence). CDR3 length: 13 residues. V was cut by 5 bases and J by 6 bases, with 14 bases left in between. The CDR3 spells CASSPTGSPEQYF. CDR3 bases: TGCGCCAGCAGTCCGACAGGTAGTCCCGAGCAGTACTTC.

This sequence joins TRBV13 and TRBJ1-1, with D uncertain. The CDR3 length is 12 residues. Trimming removed 10 bases from V and 7 bases from J, with 16 bases in between. The V gene's germline CDR1 is PRHDT and CDR2 FYEKMQ (reference sequence). Here the CDR3 DNA reads TGTGCCATCCTAGGAGGGCCCGGTGAAGCTTTCTTT. Translation gives CAILGGPGEAFF.

The chain recombines TRBV9 with TRBJ1-1; D unresolved. This CDR3 is 13 amino acids long. V lost 7 bases and J lost 5, with 15 bases in between. The germline V gene has CDR1 SGDLS and CDR2 YYNGEE. The CDR3 bases are TGTGCCAGCGGAGGGTTGCTTAAGACTGAAGCTTTCTTT. Translating gives CASGGLLKTEAFF. Filled out from reference TRBV9 and TRBJ1-1, the complete variable domain reads DSGVTQTPKHLITATGQRVTLRCSPRSGDLSVYWYQQSLDQGLQFLIQYYNGEERAKGNILERFSAQQFPDLHSELNLSSLELGDSALYFCASGGLLKTEAFFGQGTRLTVV.

This rearrangement joins TRBV30 to TRBJ1-1; D is uncertain. The V gene lost 0 bases and the J gene lost 11 bases, with 13 bases spanning the gap. The CDR3 is 12 residues long. CDR1 GTSNPN and CDR2 SVGIG come from the germline V gene (reference sequence). Written as DNA, the CDR3 is TGTGCCTGGAGTGTTTCCGGGGATGAGGCTTTCTTT. It specifies CAWSVSGDEAFF.

J is TRBJ1-1 and V is TRBV6-1; no clear D. Trimming took off 8 bases at V and 3 bases at J, with 10 bases between the two ends. The CDR3 spans 12 residues. CDR1 and CDR2 (germline): MNHNS, SASEGT. The CDR3 sequence: CASQRRDTEAFF. The CDR3 coding sequence is TGTGCCAGCCAGCGGCGGGACACTGAAGCTTTCTTT.

Concerning this clone itself: One end of the junction varies from germline; a read error may be responsible. The CDR3 DNA reads as TGTGCCAGCAGTTTGGGGGCCCACCTGGACTTC. Its protein is CASSLGAHLDF. The rearrangement links TRBV6-6 to TRBJ2-7, with D maybe TRBD1 (6 bases). The germline V gene encodes CDR1 MNHNY and CDR2 SVGAGI (reference sequence). The CDR3 is 11 residues long.

The genes are TRBV5-1 and TRBJ2-2, with a weak D call TRBD2 (5 bases). Germline values: CDR1 SGHRS, CDR2 YFSETQ. V dropped 2 bases and J dropped 1 base, with 9 bases sitting between them. The CDR3 runs 15 residues. The CDR3 nucleotides read TGCGCCAGCAGCTTTTTCGGGGTGAACACCGGGGAGCTGTTTTTT. Its protein product is CASSFFGVNTGELFF.

The V gene is TRBV5-1, the J gene TRBJ2-5; TRBD2 agrees at 7 bases. After removal of 2 bases from V and 5 bases from J, the junction contained 15 bases not matched to a gene. This CDR3 has 17 amino acids. Per germline, CDR1 SGHRS and CDR2 YFSETQ. DNA of the CDR3: TGCGCCAGCAGCTTCGGGGGGTCCTCGACGGGGTTGGAGACCCAGTACTTC. Protein: CASSFGGSSTGLETQYF.

Turning to this clone: Mismatch with germline at one junction end may stem from a read error. The chain joins TRBV7-7 to TRBJ2-2; D gene ambiguous. This CDR3 has 14 amino acids. Germline V gene lookup returns CDR1 SSHAT and CDR2 FNYEAQ (reference sequence). CDR3 protein: CASSASRSTGELFF. CDR3 coding DNA: TGTGCTAGCAGCGCCTCTAGGAGCACCGGGGAGCTGTTTTTT.

The chain carries TRBV27 and TRBJ1-1, with D unresolved. Germline V gene lookup returns CDR1 MNHEY and CDR2 SMNVEV (reference sequence). The V gene lost 0 bases and the J gene lost 4 bases, with 9 bases spanning the gap. The length of the CDR3 is 14 residues. The CDR3 DNA follows: TGTGCCAGCAGTTTATCAAGGGAGGCCACTGAAGCTTTCTTT. Its protein is CASSLSREATEAFF.

This clone showed up just a few times. V is TRBV5-4 and J is TRBJ2-7; 11 nucleotides align to TRBD2. Germline CDR1 SGHNT, CDR2 YYREEE (reference sequence). This CDR3 is built from 17 residues. Germline trimming cut 0 bases from V and 0 bases from J; bases unmatched to any gene: 5. Written as DNA, the CDR3 is TGTGCCAGCAGCTTGGGGGCCGGGACTAGCGGCTCCTACGAGCAGTACTTC. This translates into CASSLGAGTSGSYEQYF. The full variable domain, completed using reference TRBV5-4 and TRBJ2-7, is ETGVTQSPTHLIKTRGQQVTLRCSSQSGHNTVSWYQQALGQGPQFIFQYYREEENGRGNFPPRFSGLQFPNYSSELNVNALELDDSALYLCASSLGAGTSGSYEQYFGPGTRLTVT.

The gene calls are TRBV7-6 and TRBJ2-1, with TRBD1 matching over 7 bases. Germline CDR1 and CDR2: SGHVS and FNYEAQ. The CDR3 consists of 15 residues. Germline trimming cut 5 bases from V and 4 bases from J; bases unmatched to any gene: 8. The CDR3 loop reads CASSRMGQPYNEQFF. CDR3 in DNA: TGTGCCAGCAGCCGGATGGGACAGCCTTACAATGAGCAGTTCTTC. The full variable domain, in which reference TRBV7-6 and TRBJ2-1 provide the parts outside the CDR3, is GAGVSQSPRYKVTKRGQDVALRCDPISGHVSLYWYRQALGQGPEFLTYFNYEAQQDKSGLPNDRFSAERPEGSISTLTIQRTEQRDSAMYRCASSRMGQPYNEQFFGPGTRLTVL.

In its sample, this clone was seen many times. This chain connects TRBV5-8 to TRBJ1-5; 8 positions match TRBD1. With 4 bases clipped from V and 6 bases from J, the junction kept 15 bases outside the gene matches. Germline assignment: CDR1 SGHTS and CDR2 YDEGEE. This CDR3 region has 17 residues. CDR3 sequence reads: CASSPAADRARIQPQHF. The CDR3 bases are TGTGCCAGCAGCCCCGCTGCGGACAGGGCTCGAATTCAGCCCCAGCATTTT.

The chain combines TRBV18 with TRBJ2-5; D perhaps matches TRBD2 (7 bases). The CDR3 is made up of 13 amino acids. CDR1 and CDR2 (germline): KGHSH, LQKENI. The V end lost 6 bases, the J end lost 4 bases, and 12 bases lay between the germline ends. Written as DNA, the CDR3 is TGTGCCAGCTCTCCGGGGGGCCCAGAGACCCAGTACTTC. It encodes CASSPGGPETQYF.

The chain joins TRBV14 to TRBJ2-7; 9 positions match TRBD2. V shed 4 bases and J 2 bases; nucleotides not matched to a gene: 9. Looked up from germline, CDR1 is SGHDN and CDR2 is FVKESK. There are 16 residues in the CDR3. The CDR3 DNA follows: TGTGCCAGCAGCCGCTTCGACTTAGCGGGGGCCTACGAGCAGTACTTC. It codes for CASSRFDLAGAYEQYF.

The V gene is TRBV19, the J gene TRBJ1-4; no definite D call. The V gene's germline CDR1 is LNHDA and CDR2 SQIVND (reference sequence). CDR3 length: 16 residues. Trimming shortened V by 5 bases and J by 7 bases, and 20 bases separated the two germline ends. The chain's CDR3 is CASSFTQSHRIEKLFF. CDR3 nucleotide sequence: TGTGCCAGTAGTTTTACGCAAAGCCACCGAATTGAAAAACTGTTTTTT. Supplemented by reference TRBV19 and TRBJ1-4, the full variable domain reads DGGITQSPKYLFRKEGQNVTLSCEQNLNHDAMYWYRQDPGQGLRLIYYSQIVNDFQKGDIAEGYSVSREKKESFPLTVTSAQKNPTAFYLCASSFTQSHRIEKLFFGSGTQLSVL.

This sequence joins TRBV6-6 and TRBJ2-5; TRBD2 might be the D (6 bases). The ends were cut back, 5 bases at V and 3 bases at J, with 13 bases in the middle. The CDR3 contains 14 residues. Germline assignment: CDR1 MNHNY and CDR2 SVGAGI (reference sequence). The CDR3 DNA is TGTGCCAGCAGTCCATTCGGGAGAAAAGAGACCCAGTACTTC. Translating it yields CASSPFGRKETQYF.

The CDR3 spells CASSSPRDRGHEQYF. The CDR3 DNA reads as TGTGCCAGCAGCTCCCCTAGGGACAGGGGCCACGAGCAGTACTTC. The J gene is TRBJ2-5, the V gene TRBV7-9, with TRBD1 matching over 10 bases. The DNA end favors TRBJ2-7, so the J call may be wrong. Germline V gene lookup returns CDR1 SEHNR and CDR2 FQNEAQ (reference sequence). The CDR3 is 15 amino acids.

This clone turned up a few times. V gene TRBV30 combines with J gene TRBJ2-3; TRBD2 agrees at 9 bases. This CDR3 contains 13 residues. CDR1 and CDR2 from the germline V gene are GTSNPN and SVGIG (reference sequence). V lost 5 bases, J lost 5 bases, and 5 bases stayed unmatched. CDR3: CAWERGAGDTQYF. The CDR3 DNA sequence: TGTGCCTGGGAGCGGGGGGCAGGAGATACGCAGTATTTT.

The rearrangement uses TRBV7-6 and TRBJ2-3, with a tentative D call TRBD2 (7 bases). The ends were cut back, 3 bases at V and 4 bases at J, with 14 bases in the middle. The CDR3 length is 15 residues. Per the germline V gene, CDR1 is SGHVS and CDR2 is FNYEAQ. CDR3 residues: CASSFGGPLADTQYF. The CDR3, as DNA: TGTGCCAGCAGCTTCGGGGGGCCCTTGGCAGATACGCAGTATTTT.

This clone appeared a few times. The chain couples TRBV6-5 to TRBJ1-1, with D possibly matching TRBD1 (5 bases). CDR1 is MNHEY, CDR2 SVGAGI, per germline. V gave up 6 bases and J gave up 0 bases, with 11 bases separating them. This CDR3 comprises 14 residues. The DNA of the CDR3 is TGTGCCAGCAGGGACACGGTGATGAACACTGAAGCTTTCTTT. This codes for CASRDTVMNTEAFF.

This chain connects TRBV6-6 to TRBJ1-4; TRBD1 is a possible D gene (5 bases). The V gene lost 2 bases and the J gene lost 12 bases, with 16 bases spanning the gap. There are 14 residues in the CDR3. Germline V gene sequence: CDR1 MNHNY, CDR2 SVGAGI (reference sequence). In nucleotides, the CDR3 is TGTGCCAGCAGTTACACCCCGGGCAGGGATGAACTGTTTTTT. Amino acids: CASSYTPGRDELFF.

The V and J genes are TRBV6-6 and TRBJ1-2, with a weak D call TRBD1 (5 bases). The germline CDR1 and CDR2 sequences are MNHNY and SVGAGI (reference sequence). V was trimmed by 2 bases and J by 2 bases, leaving 9 bases between them. This CDR3 has 14 residues. The CDR3 DNA is TGTGCCAGCAGTTACGCCGGGGGGAACTATGGCTACACCTTC. Amino acids: CASSYAGGNYGYTF.

This chain connects TRBV6-1 to TRBJ2-7; TRBD1 is a possible D gene (6 bases). V lost 7 bases and J lost 7, with 11 bases in between. The CDR3 sequence is 11 residues long. Germline CDR1 and CDR2: MNHNS and SASEGT. CDR3 protein: CASNRATEQYF. DNA of the CDR3: TGTGCCAGCAACAGGGCAACTGAGCAGTACTTC.